The clone carrying this TCR beta chain was counted a few times. This sample is part of a study of blood T cell repertoires in COVID-19. In the study overall: Donors of Cohort 3 who recovered were those that had two negative PCRs, clearance, or symptom resolution. In each case, the material was cDNA or gDNA derived from T cells, B-cell-depleted T cells, or PBMCs.

The CDR3 totals 14 residues. Germline CDR1 is LGHNT and CDR2 is FRNRAP. V dropped 2 bases and J dropped 0 bases, with 6 bases sitting between them. Assignment of participants to cohorts was predicated upon participant-reported clinical history. TCRdb's table, derived via immunoSEQ multiplex PCR, lists solely in-frame clones and lacks some. The data hold 200,000 or so clones, with around 87% observed a single time. This receptor was identified in a man under 40 in a cohort exposed to, infected with or recovered from COVID-19 (not recorded which). The gene calls are TRBV12-5 and TRBJ2-3; tentative D call: TRBD2 (6 bases). Sequencing used PBMCs or T cells enriched from blood (not recorded which). The CDR3 nucleotides read TGTGCTAGTGGTTTGAGCGGGAGCACAGATACGCAGTATTTT. It specifies CASGLSGSTDTQYF. Full variable domain (missing parts from reference TRBV12-5 and TRBJ2-3): DARVTQTPRHKVTEMGQEVTMRCQPILGHNTVFWYRQTMMQGLELLAYFRNRAPLDDSGMPKDRFSAEMPDATLATLKIQPSEPRDSAVYFCASGLSGSTDTQYFGPGTRLTVL.